Sequencing of this T cell receptor (beta chain) was carried out in a study of T cells after yellow fever vaccination. Each CDR3 protein is one row after TCRdb ran MiXCR on the 5' RACE reads. Of 500,000 to 650,000 distinct CDR3 sequences in the sample, approximately 13% were seen once. The germline V gene has CDR1 LGHDT and CDR2 YNNKEL (reference sequence). Trimming stripped 4 bases from V and 4 bases from J, with 13 bases between. The CDR3 sequence is 14 residues long. Of note for this clonotype: Antigen: not known.

Findings and caveats of the study: Researchers noted that a small share of clonotypes showed up in both CD4 and CD8 compartments. Subsequent to the booster, the majority of primary-vaccination clones reappeared (around 97% CD4, around 85% CD8).

The sequencing here drew on PBMCs, taken on the day of the yellow fever booster vaccination. This sequence was found in a man aged 30-40 years who received the YFV17D yellow fever vaccine. This chain connects TRBV3-1 to TRBJ1-1, with a possible D match to TRBD1 (6 bases). The CDR3 DNA sequence: TGTGCCAGCAGCCCCCCCACAGGGTTCACTGAAGCTTTCTTT. Residues: CASSPPTGFTEAFF.